In its sample, the clone carrying this T cell receptor beta chain was seen a few times. The sample holds other DNA sequences that translate to the same CDR3. This entry comes from a study of CD8+ T cells in alopecia areata. Study details: Patients in the treated group were given tofacitinib by mouth, 5 to 10 mg twice a day. Affected scalp percentage gauged treated patients' severity.

Reverse transcription of extracted RNA yielded cDNA, which provided the sequencing template. Here immunoSEQ multiplex PCR was the method, and the copy in TCRdb shows in-frame clones only, minus some. The data contain 140,000 to 150,000 clones, 50% to 65% of them singletons. Treatment here: oral pan-JAK inhibitor, 5-10 mg twice daily. Patients with alopecia areata provided lesional scalp punch biopsies as well as peripheral blood. From PBMCs, CD4+ and CD8+ T cells were sorted. The source is a human donor with alopecia areata. The sample was CD8+ T cells sorted from blood, taken at week 4, from a patient treated with tofacitinib.

The CDR3 bases are TGTGCCTGGAGTACCGGGGGAGGCACTGAAGCTTTCTTT. It yields the protein CAWSTGGGTEAFF. This chain connects TRBV30 to TRBJ1-1; D perhaps matches TRBD1 (5 bases). CDR3 length equals 13 residues. CDR1 is GTSNPN and CDR2 is SVGIG in the germline V gene (reference sequence). V lost 2 bases to trimming and J lost 4 bases, with 11 bases between them.